A single sample is the source of the 13 T cell receptor beta chains below, sequenced in a study of blood T cell repertoires in COVID-19 (dated by TCRdb to the early 2020s). The library relied on the immunoSEQ multiplex PCR assay. TCRdb limited this immuneACCESS table to in-frame rearrangements with V and J called. A share of clones is missing; checked studies link under half to unresolved V genes, and the rest is unexplained. The sample table holds 250,000 or so clones, of which about 87% were seen once. 4.1% of the sample is in the top ten clones. Source material: PBMCs or T cells enriched from blood (not recorded which). The receptor set was obtained from a woman aged 25 to 39 with acute COVID-19.

The J gene is TRBJ1-4, the V gene TRBV28, with D possibly being TRBD1 (5 bases). CDR3 size: 18 residues. V was clipped by 5 bases and J by 3 bases, with 22 bases between them. CDR1 MDHEN and CDR2 SYDVKM come from the germline V gene. The DNA of the CDR3 is TGTGCCAGCAGTGAGGTGGGACGACCAGGCGGGGCTAATGAAAAACTGTTTTTT. It codes for CASSEVGRPGGANEKLFF.

The genes are TRBV2 and TRBJ1-6; 7 positions match TRBD1. The CDR3 is made up of 15 amino acids. After removal of 9 bases from V and 0 bases from J, the junction contained 5 bases not matched to a gene. Germline CDR1 is SNHLY and CDR2 is FYNNEI. CDR3 region: CAREGASSYNSPLHF. The CDR3 DNA reads TGTGCCAGAGAGGGGGCAAGCTCCTATAATTCACCCCTCCACTTT. The variable domain in full, with the rest retrieved from reference TRBV2 and TRBJ1-6, is EPEVTQTPSHQVTQMGQEVILRCVPISNHLYFYWYRQILGQKVEFLVSFYNNEISEKSEIFDDQFSVERPDGSNFTLKIRSTKLEDSAMYFCAREGASSYNSPLHFGNGTRLTVT.

This clone showed up just once. The chain combines TRBV3-1 (or the pseudogene TRBV3-2) with TRBJ2-1; D possibly corresponds to TRBD2 (6 bases). The CDR3 extends over 13 amino acids. Germline V lookup: CDR1 LGHDT, CDR2 YNNKEL (reference sequence). V dropped 3 bases and J dropped 8 bases, with 11 bases sitting between them. The CDR3 loop is CASSHWEDDEQFF. The CDR3, as DNA: TGTGCCAGCAGCCACTGGGAGGACGATGAGCAGTTCTTC.

The rearrangement joins TRBV24-1 to TRBJ1-5; unclear D gene. Looked up from germline, CDR1 is KGHDR and CDR2 is SFDVKD. The V end was cut by 5 bases, the J end by 1 base, with 11 bases between. The CDR3 totals 15 residues. CDR3 protein: CATSGAAPSNQPQHF. In nucleotides, the CDR3 is TGTGCCACCAGTGGGGCAGCTCCAAGCAATCAGCCCCAGCATTTT.

This clone was found a few times. The V gene is TRBV28, the J gene TRBJ2-7, with D perhaps TRBD1 (6 bases). Germline CDR1 and CDR2: MDHEN and SYDVKM. The CDR3 has 13 residues. V dropped 5 bases and J dropped 3 bases, with 11 bases sitting between them. In nucleotides, the CDR3 is TGTGCCAGCAGTGTTTCGGACAGCTACGAGCAGTACTTC. Amino acids: CASSVSDSYEQYF.

This chain uses TRBV30 with TRBJ2-7, with 8 bases identical to TRBD2. This CDR3 comprises 15 residues. Germline V gives CDR1 GTSNPN, CDR2 SVGIG (reference sequence). J was trimmed by 2 bases and V by 1 base; bases with no gene match: 7. The CDR3 sequence is CAWSAPSGRPYEQYF. The CDR3 bases are TGTGCCTGGAGTGCCCCTAGCGGGCGTCCCTACGAGCAGTACTTC.

The chain employs TRBV7-7 and TRBJ2-5, with 10 bases lining up with TRBD1. The CDR3 sequence is 15 residues long. Trimming at V came to 5 bases and at J to 5 bases, leaving 8 bases not matched to a gene. Per germline, CDR1 SSHAT and CDR2 FNYEAQ (reference sequence). CDR3 residues: CASSNPGQGGETQYF. The CDR3 nucleotides read TGTGCCAGCAGCAATCCTGGACAGGGGGGGGAGACCCAGTACTTC.

The CDR3 DNA reads as TGCGCCAGCAGCCAAGATACGACAGGTTTTAACTATGGCTACACCTTC. This translates into CASSQDTTGFNYGYTF. The chain recombines TRBV4-3 with TRBJ1-2; D may be TRBD1 (6 bases). The length of the CDR3 is 16 residues. The germline gives CDR1 LGHNA, CDR2 YSLEER. Trimming cost V 0 bases and J 1 base, with 12 bases left between them.

The V and J genes are TRBV15 and TRBJ2-7, with 9 bases identical to TRBD1. This CDR3 comprises 13 residues. V was clipped by 4 bases and J by 6 bases; unmatched bases: 4. Germline CDR1 and CDR2: LNHNV and YYDKDF (reference sequence). CDR3: CATSKGQGPEQYF. The CDR3 DNA reads TGTGCCACCAGCAAGGGACAGGGCCCCGAGCAGTACTTC.

Only a few counts were recorded for this clone. The rearrangement links TRBV7-3 to TRBJ1-2, with a weak D call TRBD1 (5 bases). Deletions cut 5 bases from V and 7 bases from J, with 14 bases between. In germline, CDR1 is SGHTA, CDR2 FQGTGA. The CDR3 spans 13 residues. DNA of the CDR3: TGTGCCAGCAGCCCGCTGGGCGGGGCTGGCTACACCTTC. It encodes CASSPLGGAGYTF.

The chain combines TRBV7-9 with TRBJ1-1; 9 bases match TRBD1. The CDR3 covers 15 residues. The germline V gene has CDR1 SEHNR and CDR2 FQNEAQ (reference sequence). Unmatched junction bases numbered 5, after V lost 3 bases and J lost 3 bases. The CDR3 here is CASSFHRGRDTEAFF. The CDR3 DNA reads as TGTGCCAGCAGCTTCCACAGGGGGCGAGACACTGAAGCTTTCTTT.

The gene calls are TRBV4-1 and TRBJ2-5; tentative D call: TRBD1 (5 bases). Trimming removed 3 bases at V and 7 bases at J, with 6 bases between. This CDR3 has 11 residues. CDR1 is MGHRA, CDR2 YSYEKL, per germline. The CDR3 DNA reads TGCGCCAGCAGCCAGCAGGGGACCCAGTACTTC. Translating gives CASSQQGTQYF.

The chain combines TRBV5-1 with TRBJ2-7; weak D call: TRBD1 (7 bases). CDR3 length equals 15 residues. Trimming removed 1 base from V and 5 bases from J, with 16 bases in between. In germline, CDR1 is SGHRS, CDR2 YFSETQ. CDR3 protein: CASSLIGGGGDEQYF. CDR3 bases: TGCGCCAGCAGCTTGATTGGTGGAGGGGGCGACGAGCAGTACTTC.